These 24 T cell receptor beta chains were sequenced from one sample in a study of T cell changes during pregnancy in multiple sclerosis. Some clones are missing from TCRdb's copy, which holds only in-frame ones; the method was immunoSEQ multiplex PCR. The sample contains about 130,000 clones, 95% to 98% of which appear only once. The sequences come from peripheral blood, collected after pregnancy. These receptors were collected from a female donor with multiple sclerosis, enrolled in a pregnancy study.

The chain uses TRBV9 and TRBJ1-5; D might be TRBD1 (6 bases). This CDR3 is built from 14 residues. The V gene's germline CDR1 is SGDLS and CDR2 YYNGEE. V lost 4 bases and J 5 bases, leaving 13 bases between the germline ends. The CDR3 nucleotides read TGTGCCAGCAGCAGATCCGGACAGTATCAGCCCCAGCATTTT. Encoded protein: CASSRSGQYQPQHF.

The gene calls are TRBV5-1 and TRBJ1-4, with 12 nucleotides matching TRBD1. Germline V CDR1 and CDR2: SGHRS, YFSETQ. The V gene end was trimmed by 0 bases and the J gene end by 6 bases; junction bases not matched to a gene: 6. CDR3 size: 17 residues. The CDR3 bases are TGCGCCAGCAGCTTGGTGGGACAGGGGGCAAGGGATGAAAAACTGTTTTTT. Protein sequence: CASSLVGQGARDEKLFF.

The rearrangement joins TRBV13 to TRBJ2-7; 7 bases align to TRBD1. Germline loops: CDR1 PRHDT, CDR2 FYEKMQ (reference sequence). Trimming cost V 6 bases and J 4 bases; bases outside gene matches: 9. The CDR3 extends over 14 amino acids. The CDR3 reads CASRSRGTSYEQYF. The CDR3 nucleotides read TGTGCCAGCAGGTCCAGGGGGACCTCTTACGAGCAGTACTTC.

This sequence joins TRBV2 and TRBJ1-1; perhaps TRBD1 as D (6 bases). V was clipped by 4 bases and J by 7 bases, with 10 bases between them. The CDR3 totals 12 residues. Germline V CDR1 and CDR2: SNHLY, FYNNEI. CDR3 in amino acids: CASSGGGFEAFF. Written as DNA, the CDR3 is TGTGCCAGCAGTGGGGGGGGCTTTGAAGCTTTCTTT.

This chain uses TRBV7-8 with TRBJ1-5; 7 bases are a match to TRBD1. Germline V gene sequence: CDR1 SGHVS, CDR2 FQNEAQ. This CDR3 region has 17 residues. The V gene end was trimmed by 1 base and the J gene end by 1 base; junction bases not matched to a gene: 7. CDR3 in amino acids: CASSLEGQWYSNQPQHF. The CDR3 region has the DNA TGTGCCAGCAGCTTAGAGGGACAGTGGTACAGCAATCAGCCCCAGCATTTT.

This chain connects TRBV7-9 to TRBJ1-4; no clear D gene. Deletions cut 5 bases from V and 14 bases from J, with 12 bases between. Per germline, CDR1 SEHNR and CDR2 FQNEAQ (reference sequence). The CDR3 is 11 residues long. The CDR3 coding sequence is TGTGCCAGCAGCCCCGATCGAGGGCTGTTTTTT. Encoded protein: CASSPDRGLFF. The full variable domain, in which reference TRBV7-9 and TRBJ1-4 provide the parts outside the CDR3, is DTGVSQNPRHKITKRGQNVTFRCDPISEHNRLYWYRQTLGQGPEFLTYFQNEAQLEKSRLLSDRFSAERPKGSFSTLEIQRTEQGDSAMYLCASSPDRGLFFGSGTQLSVL.

V is TRBV5-8 and J is TRBJ1-5; tentative D call: TRBD1 (6 bases). The CDR3 is 15 residues long. V lost 1 base, J lost 3 bases, and 11 bases lay in between. The germline gives CDR1 SGHTS, CDR2 YDEGEE. The CDR3 reads CASSLNRASNQPQHF. The CDR3, as DNA: TGTGCCAGCAGCTTGAACAGGGCTTCCAATCAGCCCCAGCATTTT.

The V and J genes are TRBV5-4 and TRBJ2-4; 13 bases fit TRBD2. The CDR3 is 15 amino acids. Unmatched junction bases numbered 3, after V lost 3 bases and J lost 6 bases. Per germline, CDR1 SGHNT and CDR2 YYREEE (reference sequence). The CDR3 coding sequence is TGTGCCAGCAGCTCGGGACTAGCGGGATCAAACATTCAGTACTTC. Amino acid sequence: CASSSGLAGSNIQYF.

V gene TRBV29-1 combines with J gene TRBJ2-3; 8 positions match TRBD2. Germline V lookup: CDR1 SQVTM, CDR2 ANQGSEA. After removal of 0 bases from V and 4 bases from J, the junction contained 12 bases not matched to a gene. CDR3 size: 17 residues. As DNA, the CDR3 is TGCAGCGTTGAAGATCCCGAGGATAGCGGGACCTCAGATACGCAGTATTTT. This encodes CSVEDPEDSGTSDTQYF.

This clone was seen just once. One junction end does not reproduce the germline sequence, and a read error may be involved. J is TRBJ1-1 and V is TRBV6-1; D perhaps matches TRBD1 (6 bases). The V gene's germline CDR1 is MNHNS and CDR2 SASEGT. The CDR3 is 14 amino acids. The DNA for the CDR3 is TGTGGCAGCAGTGAACGGACAGCGAACACTGAAGCTTTCTTT. This sequence encodes CGSSERTANTEAFF.

V is TRBV14 and J is TRBJ2-7; 8 bases are shared with TRBD1. Trimming took 2 bases from V and 3 from J; bases not matched to a gene: 12. From germline, CDR1 is SGHDN and CDR2 FVKESK. CDR3 length: 17 residues. In DNA, the CDR3 is TGTGCCAGCAGCCAATTTCTAGGTGACAGGGGAGTCTACGAGCAGTACTTC. Residues: CASSQFLGDRGVYEQYF.

V is TRBV28 and J is TRBJ1-1; the D is unclear. This CDR3 has 13 residues. The V end was cut by 5 bases, the J end by 5 bases, with 12 bases between. Germline-derived CDR1 and CDR2 are MDHEN and SYDVKM. In DNA, the CDR3 is TGTGCCAGCAGTACGCCGGGGTGGACTGAAGCTTTCTTT. Its translation: CASSTPGWTEAFF.

This clone was picked up one time. V usage is TRBV23-1 and J usage is TRBJ2-7; 8 nucleotides match TRBD2. TRBV23-1 is flagged as an ORF with uncertain function. The CDR3 is 15 residues long. Losses at the gene ends were 0 bases for V and 9 bases for J; bases not matched to a gene: 10. CDR3 nucleotide sequence: TGCGCCAGCAGTCAATCGTCGCTAGCGGGCTGGGGGCAGTACTTC. This gives the protein CASSQSSLAGWGQYF.

This rearrangement joins TRBV2 to TRBJ1-3; 7 positions match TRBD1. With 10 bases clipped from V and 0 bases from J, the junction kept 3 bases outside the gene matches. Germline V gene sequence: CDR1 SNHLY, CDR2 FYNNEI. The CDR3 extends over 13 amino acids. DNA for the CDR3: TGTGCCAACCGGGACAGCTCTGGAAACACCATATATTTT. Translation gives CANRDSSGNTIYF.

This clone was observed a single time. The gene calls are TRBV5-1 and TRBJ1-2, with D unclear. Germline assignment: CDR1 SGHRS and CDR2 YFSETQ. V lost 4 bases to trimming and J lost 2 bases, with 12 bases between them. This CDR3 is built from 14 residues. The CDR3 nucleotides are TGCGCCAGCAGCCGTAACGGGGTAAACTATGGCTACACCTTC. It yields the protein CASSRNGVNYGYTF.

The chain carries TRBV11-3 and TRBJ2-1; TRBD2 might be the D (5 bases). Germline V gives CDR1 SGHNT, CDR2 YENEEA. Between the trimmed V and J ends, which lost 3 bases and 8 bases, there was a span of 5 bases. The CDR3 totals 11 residues. CDR3 residues: CASSFGDEQFF. The CDR3 DNA reads TGTGCCAGCAGCTTCGGGGATGAGCAGTTCTTC.

This chain links TRBV11-2 with TRBJ1-4; 10 bases fit TRBD1. Germline lookup yields CDR1 SGHAT and CDR2 FQNNGV. The V and J ends lost 5 bases and 8 bases, in that order; junction bases with no gene match: 2. CDR3 size: 13 residues. The CDR3 protein is CASSPTGGEKLFF. DNA for the CDR3: TGTGCCAGCAGCCCGACAGGGGGCGAAAAACTGTTTTTT.

Only one count was recorded for this clone. V gene TRBV28 combines with J gene TRBJ2-7; 9 nucleotides match TRBD2. The junction had 7 bases not matched to a gene; V was cut back by 6 bases and J by 1 base. This CDR3 is 15 amino acids long. CDR1 is MDHEN, CDR2 SYDVKM, per germline. The CDR3 is CASRVTSGRSYEQYF. CDR3 DNA: TGTGCCAGCAGAGTTACTAGCGGGCGGTCCTACGAGCAGTACTTC.

For the CDR3, the DNA is TGTGCCAGCGCGGTGAGGAACACTGAAGCTTTCTTT. Translated: CASAVRNTEAFF. J is TRBJ1-1 and V is TRBV6-6; D is unresolved. This CDR3 region has 12 residues. CDR1 is MNHNY and CDR2 is SVGAGI in the germline V gene (reference sequence). Trimming cost V 8 bases and J 1 base, with 8 bases left between them.

The chain combines TRBV5-6 with TRBJ1-2, with 7 bases identical to TRBD1. Trimming removed 4 bases from V and 4 bases from J; junction bases left unmatched: 10. The CDR3 sequence is 15 residues long. The germline CDR1 and CDR2 sequences are SGHDT and YYEEEE. The CDR3 loop is CASSIRDSLFYGYTF. The CDR3 DNA reads as TGTGCCAGCAGCATCCGGGACAGCCTATTCTATGGCTACACCTTC. Using reference TRBV5-6 and TRBJ1-2 for the parts outside the CDR3, the full variable domain is DAGVTQSPTHLIKTRGQQVTLRCSPKSGHDTVSWYQQALGQGPQFIFQYYEEEERQRGNFPDRFSGHQFPNYSSELNVNALLLGDSALYLCASSIRDSLFYGYTFGSGTRLTVV.

This chain connects TRBV19 to TRBJ1-1; 9 bases map to TRBD1. The CDR3 spans 15 residues. Trimming at V came to 3 bases and at J to 4 bases, leaving 6 bases not matched to a gene. CDR1 and CDR2 from the germline V gene are LNHDA and SQIVND (reference sequence). CDR3 sequence (DNA): TGTGCCAGTAGTATCCTACCGGGACAGGGCACTGAAGCTTTCTTT. Amino acid sequence: CASSILPGQGTEAFF.

The rearrangement links TRBV5-6 to TRBJ2-3; 10 nucleotides align to TRBD1. V lost 4 bases and J lost 0; bases outside the gene matches: 5. From germline, CDR1 is SGHDT and CDR2 YYEEEE. The CDR3 spans 16 residues. Here the CDR3 reads CASSRRQGASTDTQYF. CDR3 sequence (DNA): TGTGCCAGCAGCCGAAGACAGGGGGCTAGCACAGATACGCAGTATTTT.

The chain uses TRBV28 and TRBJ1-1; D not certain. This CDR3 has 11 residues. Germline CDR1 and CDR2: MDHEN and SYDVKM. V was pared by 1 base and J by 7 bases, with 4 bases between. The CDR3 here is CASSLSVEAFF. The DNA for the CDR3 is TGTGCCAGCAGTTTATCCGTTGAAGCTTTCTTT.

The V and J genes are TRBV7-9 and TRBJ2-7, with 10 bases aligning to TRBD2. The CDR3 has 15 residues. Germline V lookup: CDR1 SEHNR, CDR2 FQNEAQ (reference sequence). J gave up 6 bases and V 4 bases, and 9 bases lay outside the gene matches. The CDR3 DNA reads TGTGCCAGCAGCTCTTCTAGCGGGAGCCTTTCCGAGCAGTACTTC. Translating it yields CASSSSSGSLSEQYF.